This T cell receptor (beta chain) was recovered during a study of T cells in Graves' hyperthyroidism and ophthalmopathy (dated by TCRdb to between 2017 and 2020). With regard to the full study: Peripheral blood samples were taken at initial diagnosis, before any treatment was given. Whether ophthalmopathy could be predicted prospectively was tested in an independent validation cohort made up of under 20 hyperthyroidism patients plus 17 patients who later progressed to ophthalmopathy. The approximately 100 discovery patients were divided at random into training and test sets in a 7:3 ratio. The paper describes TCR Vbeta CDR3 sequencing of around 130 peripheral blood samples, made up of about 40 ophthalmopathy patients, over 70 hyperthyroidism patients and approximately 17 progressor patients. After blood sampling, hyperthyroidism patients were treated with methimazole at a starting dose of 30 mg daily, and ophthalmopathy patients were treated with high-dose intravenous methylprednisolone. The study also compared thyroid tissue and blood T-cell repertoires from five or six Graves' hyperthyroidism patients. To identify TCR V-J signatures that set the groups apart, the researchers used a discovery cohort of more than 95 patients, made up of roughly 45 with Graves' ophthalmopathy and some 58 with stable Graves' hyperthyroidism.

V is cut by 4 bases and J by 1 base, and the space between the germline ends is 11 bases. The CDR3 starts with the cysteine, ends with the phenylalanine, and has 14 residues. Of all the DNA, just the CDR3 is kept, 42 bases in frame from base 1. CDR1 and CDR2 are drawn from the germline V gene: SGDLS, YYNGEE. TCR beta CDR3 regions were amplified from RNA transcripts. For the first round of RT-PCR on the TCR CDR3, the HTBI primer set was used together with the Qiagen OneStep RT-PCR kit. Libraries were constructed in a second round of multiplex PCR, after which size selection and purification were carried out. Sequencing of the libraries was done on an Illumina HiSeq2000 using paired-end 100 bp reads. The paper's processing steps were these. SOAPnuke was used to process the raw data, throwing out any read that contained adapters or uncalled bases, had a mean Phred below 15, or lacked an exact constant-primer or identifier match. High-quality paired reads were merged with COPE v1.2.5, and unique nucleotide sequences were defined as clonotypes. MiTCR v1.1 was used to align clonotypes to the IMGT TRBV, TRBD and TRBJ reference segments. The analysis included only V-J combinations with a frequency above 0.0001, which together covered approximately 99% of the repertoires. The TCS score was defined as F50 (clonal expansion) divided by E x V (chaos), with BLOSUM62-based TCRdist calculated between CDR3 peptides within each V-J. Welch's t-statistics and random forest reduced 500 to 650 V-J features to under 15, which were used in a naive Bayes classifier (R e1071). TCRdb reworked the public reads: Q25 trimming with fastp, MiXCR clone assembly, productive beta chains retained. For every CDR3 protein sequence, its rows merge into one entry that carries the most common genes and DNA. These V and J calls rely on TCRdb rather than the paper's analysis. Within this sample are around 290,000 distinct CDR3 sequences, with about a sixth of them counted one time only. The top ten clonotypes cover less than 70% of the sample.

This clonotype was counted a few times. The antigen it recognizes is unknown. No clone much larger than this one lies a single base away; base qualities are absent. Moderately to severely active disease, a Clinical Activity Score of at least 3, a NOSPECS grade of at least 4, and a duration under 3 months were present in ophthalmopathy patients. The study excluded patients with uncontrolled infections, other autoimmune diseases, pregnancy or lactation. Diagnoses were established on the basis of clinical symptoms, serum thyroxine and TRAb, thyroid ultrasound, and orbital computed tomography. PBMCs were separated from roughly 10 ml of fresh peripheral blood using Ficoll-Paque density gradient centrifugation. Trizol reagent was used to extract total RNA, and RNA quality was then checked on an Agilent 2100 Bioanalyzer. Study-wide findings and limitations: In validation, the model predicted progression to ophthalmopathy with 55% to 71% sensitivity and roughly 75% specificity, a median of 6.5 months before onset. Most expanded thyroid clonotypes (frequency above 0.001) were also detected in blood, suggesting blood repertoires may reflect thyroid immune responses. No statistical method was used to set the sample size in advance, and investigators knew the group allocation. In cross-validation, a model built on a 13 V-J signature told ophthalmopathy apart from stable hyperthyroidism with less than 90% sensitivity and 81% to 82% specificity, and in testing the same model reached 80%/75%.

This TCR came from a woman in her sixties with Graves' ophthalmopathy. The chain joins TRBV9 to TRBJ1-1; the D gene identity is not certain. Material for sequencing was blood. The CDR3 protein is CASSPSSQNTEAFF. Here is the DNA: TGTGCCAGCAGCCCCAGTTCCCAGAACACTGAAGCTTTCTTT.